This TCR beta chain was obtained from a study of blood T cell repertoires in COVID-19 (dated by TCRdb to the early 2020s). About the investigation overall: Samples from collaborators originated in the United States, Italy and Spain and spanned both the acute and convalescent phases of COVID-19. The material from the prospective study consisted of cDNA or gDNA derived from T cells, B-cell-depleted T cells, or PBMCs. Subjects who had been exposed to COVID-19, were actively infected with it, or had recovered from it provided the deeply sampled blood TCRbeta repertoires that made up the dataset. A freely available public database, intended as a resource for researchers studying the immune response to SARS-CoV-2, is where the repertoires were released. The samples were drawn from two sources: the first 160 participants of the ongoing ImmuneRACE study, and about 1,300 subjects contributed by 6 global collaborators. Sample metadata almost always included a de-identified subject ID, COVID-19 status, age in years and sex. Where available, HLA class I and class II types were obtained from metadata supplied by the sample provider rather than from assay-based typing.

Worth noting for this clone: Its antigen target is currently unknown. No base quality values were provided; no much bigger clone lies one nucleotide off.

Findings and caveats that apply to the study as a whole: How much clinical and demographic metadata was included differed by source and by participant, and the metadata was provided uncurated.

Per the germline V gene, MGHRA is the CDR1 and YSYEKL is the CDR2. Measured from the cysteine to the phenylalanine, the CDR3 is 15 residues long. Only the CDR3 portion is preserved as DNA: 45 bases, with reading frame beginning at the first base. V loses 1 base, J loses 0 bases, and the germline ends lie 9 bases apart. TCRbeta CDR3 regions were amplified from genomic DNA by means of the immunoSEQ Assay, a bias-controlled multiplex PCR. Per the source publication's procedure: The number of nucleated cells in each sample was estimated from the amplification of reference gene primers within the assay. Sequence reads were collapsed and filtered to measure the absolute abundance of every unique TCRbeta CDR3 rearrangement. For each sample, productive Simpson clonality was calculated as the square root of Simpson's diversity index over productive rearrangements. TCRdb took over this immuneACCESS table, retaining in-frame rearrangements with V and J assigned. Such tables are incomplete; in checked studies, under half of the missing clones stem from an unresolved V gene, and the remainder is unexplained. V, J and clone size reflect that table, while D and trimming were determined from the DNA. Present in this sample are approximately 240,000 clones, around four fifths of which were seen just once. The ten largest clones add up to over 5.5% of the sample.

Whole blood was collected in K2EDTA tubes by collaborating institutions according to the institutions' own protocols. For TCRbeta analysis, collaborator samples were shipped as frozen whole blood, as isolated PBMCs, or as DNA extracted from either sample type. This chain joins TRBV4-1 to TRBJ1-1; tentative D gene TRBD1, with 5 bases matching. The receptor's source is a woman aged 55 to 70 with active or convalescent COVID-19. The material sequenced was peripheral blood. The bases read TGCGCCAGCAGCCAAGCTCCGGGGGTGAACACTGAAGCTTTCTTT. Translated, this gives CASSQAPGVNTEAFF.